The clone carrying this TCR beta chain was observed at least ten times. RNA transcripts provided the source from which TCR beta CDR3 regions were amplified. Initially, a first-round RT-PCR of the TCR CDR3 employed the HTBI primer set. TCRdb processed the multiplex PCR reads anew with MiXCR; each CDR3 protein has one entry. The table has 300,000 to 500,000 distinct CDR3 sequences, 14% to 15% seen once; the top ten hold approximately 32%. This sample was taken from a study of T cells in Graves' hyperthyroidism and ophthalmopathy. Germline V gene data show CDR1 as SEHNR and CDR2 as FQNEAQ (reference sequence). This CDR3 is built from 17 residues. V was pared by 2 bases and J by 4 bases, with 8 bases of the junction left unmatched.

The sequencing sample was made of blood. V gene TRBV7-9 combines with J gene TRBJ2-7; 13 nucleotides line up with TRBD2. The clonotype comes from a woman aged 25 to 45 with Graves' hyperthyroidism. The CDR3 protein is CASSLPGTSGVVYEQYF. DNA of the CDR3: TGTGCCAGCAGCTTACCGGGGACTAGCGGGGTGGTGTACGAGCAGTACTTC.